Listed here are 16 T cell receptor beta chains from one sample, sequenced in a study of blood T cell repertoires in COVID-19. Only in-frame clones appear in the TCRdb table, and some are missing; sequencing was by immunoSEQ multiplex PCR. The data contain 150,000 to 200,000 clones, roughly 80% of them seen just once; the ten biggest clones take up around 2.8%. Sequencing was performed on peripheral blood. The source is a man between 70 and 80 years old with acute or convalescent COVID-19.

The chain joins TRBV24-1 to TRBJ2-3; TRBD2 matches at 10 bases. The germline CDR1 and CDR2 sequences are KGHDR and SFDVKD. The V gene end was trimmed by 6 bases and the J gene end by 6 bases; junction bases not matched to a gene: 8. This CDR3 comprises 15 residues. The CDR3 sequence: CATSSSGGPHDTQYF. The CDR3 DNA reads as TGTGCCACCAGTTCTAGCGGGGGCCCGCATGATACGCAGTATTTT.

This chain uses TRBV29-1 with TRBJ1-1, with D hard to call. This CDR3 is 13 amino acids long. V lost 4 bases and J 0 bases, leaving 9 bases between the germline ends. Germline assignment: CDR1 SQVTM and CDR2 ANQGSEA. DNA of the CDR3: TGCAGCGTTGGCCGAGATATGAACACTGAAGCTTTCTTT. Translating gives CSVGRDMNTEAFF.

CDR3 sequence (DNA): TGTGCCACCAGCAGAGATCTAGCGAACACTGAAGCTTTCTTT. Protein sequence: CATSRDLANTEAFF. V and J are TRBV15 and TRBJ1-1; D gene uncertain. Trimming stripped 0 bases from V and 1 base from J, with 6 bases between. Germline assignment: CDR1 LNHNV and CDR2 YYDKDF (reference sequence). The CDR3 has 14 residues.

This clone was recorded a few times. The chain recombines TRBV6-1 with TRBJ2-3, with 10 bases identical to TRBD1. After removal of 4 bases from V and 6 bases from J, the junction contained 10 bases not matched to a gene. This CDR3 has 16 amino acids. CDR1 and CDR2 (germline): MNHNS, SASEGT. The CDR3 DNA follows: TGTGCCAGCAGTGGGTCCGGGACAGGGGAGTGGGATACGCAGTATTTT. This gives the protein CASSGSGTGEWDTQYF.

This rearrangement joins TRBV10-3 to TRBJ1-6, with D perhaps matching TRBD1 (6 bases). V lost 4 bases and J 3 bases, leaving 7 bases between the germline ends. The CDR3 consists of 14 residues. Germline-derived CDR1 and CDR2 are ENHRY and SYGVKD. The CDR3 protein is CAISVDSYNSPLHF. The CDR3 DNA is TGTGCCATCAGTGTGGACAGCTATAATTCACCCCTCCACTTT.

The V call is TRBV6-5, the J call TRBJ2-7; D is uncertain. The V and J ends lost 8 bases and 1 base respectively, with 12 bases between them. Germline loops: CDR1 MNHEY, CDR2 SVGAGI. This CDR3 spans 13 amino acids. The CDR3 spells CASGRVFSYEQYF. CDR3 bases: TGTGCCAGCGGTCGGGTCTTTTCCTACGAGCAGTACTTC.

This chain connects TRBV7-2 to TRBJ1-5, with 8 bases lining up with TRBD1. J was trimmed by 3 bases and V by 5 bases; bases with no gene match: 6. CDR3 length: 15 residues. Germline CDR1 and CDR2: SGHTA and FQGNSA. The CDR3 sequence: CASSPTGGSNQPQHF. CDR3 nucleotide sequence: TGTGCCAGCAGCCCCACAGGGGGTTCCAATCAGCCCCAGCATTTT.

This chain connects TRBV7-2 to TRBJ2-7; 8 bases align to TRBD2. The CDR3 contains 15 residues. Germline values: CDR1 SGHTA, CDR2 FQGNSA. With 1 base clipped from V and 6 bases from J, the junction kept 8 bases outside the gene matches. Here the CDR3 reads CASSLETAGGFEQYF. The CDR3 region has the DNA TGTGCCAGCAGCTTAGAGACGGCGGGAGGCTTCGAGCAGTACTTC.

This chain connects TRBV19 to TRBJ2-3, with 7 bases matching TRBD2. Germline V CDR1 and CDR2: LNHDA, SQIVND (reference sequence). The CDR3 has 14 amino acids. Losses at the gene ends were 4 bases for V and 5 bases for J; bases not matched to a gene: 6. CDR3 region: CASSKWEGRDTQYF. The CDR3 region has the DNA TGTGCCAGTAGTAAGTGGGAGGGCCGAGATACGCAGTATTTT.

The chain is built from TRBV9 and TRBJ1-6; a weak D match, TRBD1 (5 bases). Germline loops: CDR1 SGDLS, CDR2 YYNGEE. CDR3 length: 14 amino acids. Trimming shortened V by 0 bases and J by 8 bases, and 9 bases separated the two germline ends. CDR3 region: CASSVGQGDSPLHF. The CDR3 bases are TGTGCCAGCAGCGTAGGGCAGGGTGATTCACCCCTCCACTTT.

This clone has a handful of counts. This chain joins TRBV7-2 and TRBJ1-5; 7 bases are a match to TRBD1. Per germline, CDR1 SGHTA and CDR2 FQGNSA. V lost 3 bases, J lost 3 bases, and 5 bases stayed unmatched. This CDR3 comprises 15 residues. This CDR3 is CASSLRGHPNQPQHF. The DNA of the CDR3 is TGTGCCAGCAGCTTGAGGGGGCATCCCAATCAGCCCCAGCATTTT.

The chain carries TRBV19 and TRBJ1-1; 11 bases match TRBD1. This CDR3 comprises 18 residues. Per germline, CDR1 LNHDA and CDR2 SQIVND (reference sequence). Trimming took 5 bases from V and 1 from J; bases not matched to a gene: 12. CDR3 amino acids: CASSFIWTGGRSNTEAFF. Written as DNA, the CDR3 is TGTGCCAGTAGTTTTATCTGGACAGGGGGCCGGTCGAACACTGAAGCTTTCTTT. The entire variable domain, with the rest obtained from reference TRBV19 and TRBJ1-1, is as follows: DGGITQSPKYLFRKEGQNVTLSCEQNLNHDAMYWYRQDPGQGLRLIYYSQIVNDFQKGDIAEGYSVSREKKESFPLTVTSAQKNPTAFYLCASSFIWTGGRSNTEAFFGQGTRLTVV.

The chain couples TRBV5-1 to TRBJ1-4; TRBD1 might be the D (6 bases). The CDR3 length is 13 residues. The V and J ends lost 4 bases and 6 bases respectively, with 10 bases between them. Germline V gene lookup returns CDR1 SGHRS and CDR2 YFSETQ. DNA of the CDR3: TGCGCCAGCAGCCTCGAGGGGGATGAAAAACTGTTTTTT. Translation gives CASSLEGDEKLFF.

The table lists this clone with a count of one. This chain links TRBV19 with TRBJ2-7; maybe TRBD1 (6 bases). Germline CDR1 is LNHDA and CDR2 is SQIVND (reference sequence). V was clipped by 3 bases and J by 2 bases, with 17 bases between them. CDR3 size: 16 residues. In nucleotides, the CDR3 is TGTGCCAGTAGTATTAAGGCCCAGGGGCTCGCCTACGAGCAGTACTTC. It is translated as CASSIKAQGLAYEQYF.

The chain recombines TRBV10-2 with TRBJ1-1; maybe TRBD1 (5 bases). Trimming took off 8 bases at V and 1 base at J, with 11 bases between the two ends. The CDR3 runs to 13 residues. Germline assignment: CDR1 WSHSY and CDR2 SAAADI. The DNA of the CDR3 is TGCGCCAGCGGCTCCAGGGAGAACACTGAAGCTTTCTTT. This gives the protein CASGSRENTEAFF.

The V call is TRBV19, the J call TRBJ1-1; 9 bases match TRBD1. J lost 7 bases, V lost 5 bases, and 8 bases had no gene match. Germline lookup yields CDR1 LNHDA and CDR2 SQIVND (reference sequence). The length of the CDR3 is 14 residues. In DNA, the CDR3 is TGTGCCAGTAGTCTTAACAGGGGGCCGGGTGAAGCTTTCTTT. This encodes CASSLNRGPGEAFF.